This T cell receptor beta chain was sequenced for a study of beta chain features in type 1 diabetes. The CDR3 consists of 14 residues. Looked up from germline, CDR1 is SGHTA and CDR2 is FQGNSA. V was cut by 1 base and J by 0 bases, with 6 bases left in between. A few counts support this clone. Every isolated RNA sample was fully reverse transcribed, so sequencing captured expressed TCRB transcripts. Some clones are missing from TCRdb's copy, which holds only in-frame ones; the method was immunoSEQ multiplex PCR. The sample lists around 160,000 clones, under 60% seen once, with around 0.39% in the top ten.

The sequencing sample was made of Tregs from blood. This chain links TRBV7-2 with TRBJ1-1; no clear D. This TCR came from a man aged 18 to 35 in good health. The CDR3 sequence is CASSLVQMNTEAFF. CDR3 nucleotide sequence: TGTGCCAGCAGCTTAGTACAGATGAACACTGAAGCTTTCTTT.